The 25 T cell receptor beta chains reported below all come from one sample, sequenced in a study of blood T cells in healthy people across ages. Combining a sample-barcoded 5' primer with a J-beta primer mix, a second PCR ran for about 7 to 12 cycles. TCRdb analysed the 5' RACE reads with MiXCR anew, one entry per CDR3 protein. This table has hundreds of thousands of distinct CDR3 sequences, around a fifth appearing once. Sample: blood. The receptors derive from a man between 65 and 85 years old in good health.

Points on this clonotype: Germline and junction disagree at one end, which may indicate a read error. The chain combines TRBV25-1 with TRBJ1-1; 10 bases map to TRBD1. The CDR3 is 13 amino acids. In germline, CDR1 is MGHDK, CDR2 SYGVNS. The CDR3 reads CASSRTGGTEPFF. CDR3 DNA: TGTGCCAGCAGTAGGACAGGGGGTACTGAACCTTTCTTT.

This clonotype was counted only a few times. The chain joins TRBV20-1 to TRBJ1-1; 7 bases align to TRBD1. Germline CDR1 DFQATT, CDR2 SNEGSKA (reference sequence). After removal of 2 bases from V and 0 bases from J, the junction contained 6 bases not matched to a gene. The CDR3 loop spans 15 amino acids. CDR3 sequence reads: CSARRLGQVNTEAFF. Here the CDR3 DNA reads TGCAGTGCTAGACGGTTAGGACAGGTGAACACTGAAGCTTTCTTT.

This clonotype was seen a few times. The rearrangement links TRBV29-1 to TRBJ2-1, with 11 bases matching TRBD2. Near its end, the DNA agrees better with TRBJ2-7, so the J call may be wrong. The CDR3 totals 14 residues. Germline CDR1 SQVTM, CDR2 ANQGSEA. Written as DNA, the CDR3 is TGCAGCGTCGTGGGACTAGCGGACCTTAGGGAGCAGTACTTC. Encoded protein: CSVVGLADLREQYF.

The table lists this clonotype with a few counts. This may stem from a read error, because a much larger clone lies one nucleotide away. V usage is TRBV20-1 and J usage is TRBJ2-3; D unresolved. Matching the DNA end better, TRBJ1-5 makes the J call doubtful. This CDR3 region has 13 residues. Per germline, CDR1 DFQATT and CDR2 SNEGSKA (reference sequence). This CDR3 reads CSASSGSADTQHF. DNA of the CDR3: TGCAGTGCTAGTAGCGGGAGTGCAGATACGCAGCATTTT.

The chain employs TRBV6-1 and TRBJ2-2; a weak D match, TRBD1 (6 bases). The CDR3 contains 11 residues. CDR1 MNHNS and CDR2 SASEGT come from the germline V gene. Between the trimmed V and J ends, which lost 8 bases and 8 bases, there was a span of 9 bases. This CDR3 reads CASGRGGELFF. Written as DNA, the CDR3 is TGTGCCAGCGGCAGGGGTGGGGAGCTGTTTTTT.

This clonotype was seen a few times. The rearrangement links TRBV29-1 to TRBJ2-2; D may correspond to TRBD1 or TRBD2 (5 bases each). This CDR3 comprises 12 residues. V shed 7 bases and J shed 4 bases, with 10 bases lying between them. From germline, CDR1 is SQVTM and CDR2 ANQGSEA. CDR3 DNA sequence: TGCAGCGCCGGGGCGGCCACCGGGGAGCTGTTTTTT. Protein: CSAGAATGELFF.

The sample holds a few counts of this clonotype. This chain connects TRBV3-1 to TRBJ2-5; 11 nucleotides match TRBD2. V was pared by 4 bases and J by 1 base, with 8 bases of the junction left unmatched. This CDR3 has 17 amino acids. Looked up from germline, CDR1 is LGHDT and CDR2 is YNNKEL (reference sequence). The DNA of the CDR3 is TGTGCCAGCAGCCGATGGACCGGGACTAGCGGCCAAGAGACCCAGTACTTC. Protein: CASSRWTGTSGQETQYF.

This clonotype was detected only once. Since a much larger clone is just one base distant, this may be a read error. The chain recombines TRBV3-1 with TRBJ2-1; 11 bases are shared with TRBD2. Germline values: CDR1 LGHDT, CDR2 YNNKEL (reference sequence). Trimming took 4 bases from V and 7 from J; bases not matched to a gene: 6. There are 15 residues in the CDR3. The CDR3 loop reads CASSPTSGTSNEQFF. In DNA, the CDR3 is TGTGCCAGCAGCCCGACTAGCGGGACTTCGAATGAGCAGTTCTTC.

This clonotype appeared a few times. A junction end diverges from the germline sequence, so it may reflect a read error. CDR3 sequence: CASSRPTSGESYEQCF. Written as DNA, the CDR3 is TGCGCCAGCAGCCGCCCGACTAGCGGGGAATCCTACGAGCAGTGCTTC. This chain uses TRBV4-1 with TRBJ2-5, with TRBD2 matching 11 bases. This CDR3 is 16 amino acids long. Germline V gene data show CDR1 as MGHRA and CDR2 as YSYEKL.

This clonotype was seen only a few times. The gene calls are TRBV6-1 and TRBJ2-5, with D perhaps given as TRBD1 or TRBD2 (5 bases each). The last part of the DNA fits TRBJ2-7 better; the J call may be wrong. The CDR3 is made up of 13 amino acids. Germline assignment: CDR1 MNHNS and CDR2 SASEGT. CDR3 region: CASSYRDPYEQYF. DNA of the CDR3: TGTGCCAGCAGCTACCGGGACCCCTACGAGCAGTACTTC.

In its sample, this clonotype was seen a few times. CDR3 bases: TGCGCCAGCAGCTTGACAGGGGGCATCACAGATACGCAGTATTTT. Translation: CASSLTGGITDTQYF. The J gene is TRBJ2-3, the V gene TRBV5-1; TRBD1 matches at 9 bases. The CDR3 length is 15 residues. Losses at the gene ends were 1 base for V and 2 bases for J; bases not matched to a gene: 2. Germline lookup yields CDR1 SGHRS and CDR2 YFSETQ.

This clonotype was detected a few times. This chain joins TRBV7-3 and TRBJ2-2; weak D call: TRBD1 (6 bases). The CDR3 totals 15 residues. The ends were cut back, 2 bases at V and 4 bases at J, with 11 bases in the middle. The V gene's germline CDR1 is SGHTA and CDR2 FQGTGA. The CDR3 DNA reads as TGTGCCAGCAGCTTATCAGGGGAGCGCACCGGGGAGCTGTTTTTT. Protein product: CASSLSGERTGELFF.

This clonotype showed up just a few times. The rearrangement joins TRBV5-1 to TRBJ2-3, with D perhaps matching TRBD2 (5 bases). This CDR3 is 14 amino acids long. In germline, CDR1 is SGHRS, CDR2 YFSETQ. The V end was cut by 5 bases, the J end by 0 bases, with 10 bases between. The CDR3 loop reads CASRRATSTDTQYF. CDR3 DNA sequence: TGCGCCAGCAGGCGGGCAACTAGCACAGATACGCAGTATTTT.

This clonotype was seen a few times. The V and J genes are TRBV6-5 and TRBJ2-7, with D possibly TRBD1 on 5 matching bases. V gave up 4 bases and J gave up 2 bases, with 15 bases separating them. From germline, CDR1 is MNHEY and CDR2 SVGAGI. This CDR3 is built from 15 residues. The CDR3 loop is CASSSQTERPYEQYF. The CDR3 DNA follows: TGTGCCAGCAGTTCCCAGACAGAAAGGCCCTACGAGCAGTACTTC.

The chain carries TRBV5-1 and TRBJ2-7, with 9 bases aligning to TRBD1. CDR1 and CDR2 (germline): SGHRS, YFSETQ. The CDR3 is 15 amino acids. J lost 2 bases, V lost 4 bases, and 7 bases had no gene match. The CDR3, as DNA: TGCGCCAGCAGCCCTGGACAGGGGAAACCCTACGAGCAGTACTTC. It translates to CASSPGQGKPYEQYF.

V gene TRBV27 combines with J gene TRBJ2-7; TRBD1 is a possible D gene (5 bases). This CDR3 is built from 15 residues. Trimming pared 5 bases from V and 3 bases from J, leaving 17 bases between. The germline gives CDR1 MNHEY, CDR2 SMNVEV (reference sequence). The CDR3 coding sequence is TGTGCCAGCAGTACCCGACAGAATATTTACTACGAGCAGTACTTC. Translated, it gives CASSTRQNIYYEQYF.

This clonotype was counted many times. The chain joins TRBV12-3 or TRBV12-4 to TRBJ2-7; unclear D gene. The CDR3 covers 15 residues. The V gene lost 5 bases and the J gene lost 0 bases, with 14 bases spanning the gap. The CDR3 nucleotides read TGTGCCAGCAGTCCATGGGCGGAGCACTCCTACGAGCAGTACTTC. It yields the protein CASSPWAEHSYEQYF.

The genes are TRBV6-5 and TRBJ1-2; a possible D gene is TRBD1 (6 bases). The germline CDR1 and CDR2 sequences are MNHEY and SVGAGI. This CDR3 comprises 14 residues. V was cut by 7 bases and J by 4 bases, with 16 bases left in between. CDR3 nucleotides: TGTGCCAGCACCCAAGGACAGAGGGCCTATGGCTACACCTTC. This translates into CASTQGQRAYGYTF.

The chain couples TRBV20-1 to TRBJ2-5; 8 bases map to TRBD2. The CDR3 sequence is 14 residues long. Germline V CDR1 and CDR2: DFQATT, SNEGSKA (reference sequence). V dropped 1 base and J dropped 5; count of bases not matched to a gene: 6. CDR3: CSARGKGLAETQYF. The CDR3 DNA reads as TGCAGTGCTAGAGGTAAAGGACTAGCCGAGACCCAGTACTTC.

This clonotype was observed many times. The chain employs TRBV5-8 and TRBJ2-1; D perhaps matches TRBD2 (5 bases). This CDR3 has 12 residues. The germline V and J ends were trimmed by 0 bases and 10 bases, with 8 bases remaining between them. From germline, CDR1 is SGHTS and CDR2 YDEGEE. This CDR3 is CASSLAGVEQFF. CDR3 DNA: TGTGCCAGCAGCTTGGCCGGGGTAGAGCAGTTCTTC.

V gene TRBV29-1 combines with J gene TRBJ2-1; 16 bases match TRBD2. This CDR3 has 16 amino acids. With V trimmed by 7 bases and J by 3 bases, 6 bases remained unmatched. Germline V CDR1 and CDR2: SQVTM, ANQGSEA. DNA of the CDR3: TGCAGCGCTCCGGGACTAGCGGGAGGGCGCTACAATGAGCAGTTCTTC. Translation gives CSAPGLAGGRYNEQFF.

The chain recombines TRBV6-5 with TRBJ1-2; perhaps TRBD1 as D (5 bases). CDR1 and CDR2 from the germline V gene are MNHEY and SVGAGI. V was shortened by 0 bases and J by 4 bases, with 18 bases between the two germline ends. This CDR3 contains 17 residues. The CDR3 sequence: CASSYSIGTVAGYGYTF. The DNA of the CDR3 is TGTGCCAGCAGTTACTCGATCGGGACCGTCGCCGGCTATGGCTACACCTTC.

The chain combines TRBV18 with TRBJ2-7; D remains ambiguous. The DNA end is more similar to TRBJ2-1, so the J call may be wrong. The CDR3 length is 11 residues. The germline V gene has CDR1 KGHSH and CDR2 LQKENI. The CDR3 protein is CASSMKNEQFF. In nucleotides, the CDR3 is TGTGCCAGCTCGATGAAAAATGAGCAGTTCTTC.

Regarding this clonotype: One junction end does not reproduce the germline sequence, and a read error may be involved. The rearrangement uses TRBV13 and TRBJ2-4; TRBD2 matches at 7 bases. The CDR3 length is 14 residues. Germline V lookup: CDR1 PRHDT, CDR2 FYEKMQ (reference sequence). The CDR3 sequence: CAGSASGTPNIQYF. The DNA for the CDR3 is TGTGCCGGCAGCGCCAGCGGGACTCCAAACATTCAGTACTTC.

This clonotype was observed a handful of times. The CDR3 protein is CASELAGAYEQYF. Here the CDR3 DNA reads TGTGCCAGCGAACTAGCGGGAGCCTACGAGCAGTACTTC. The chain combines TRBV28 with TRBJ2-1, with 11 positions matching TRBD2. The J call is doubtful: the DNA matches TRBJ2-7 better. The CDR3 totals 13 residues. From germline, CDR1 is MDHEN and CDR2 SYDVKM.